This is a list of T cell receptor beta chains from one sample in a study of chemoradiotherapy in HPV16-positive cancers. Sequencing used immunoSEQ multiplex PCR; TCRdb keeps in-frame clones, though not all of them. Of over 15,000 clones in the sample, under 90% were seen once. The sequences come from blood, collected from a patient who underwent chemoradiotherapy. The receptors originated from a human donor with HPV-associated anogenital cancer. CDR3s include the opening cysteine and the closing phenylalanine or tryptophan. D genes are given only for firm matches. Only some rows state a clone size, as once, few, many or a class for expanded clones.

V	D	size	J	DNA	CDR3
TRBV11-2	-	-	TRBJ2-7	TGTGCCAGCAGCTTAGATCAGGCCCGCTCCTACGAGCAGTACTTC	CASSLDQARSYEQYF
TRBV27	TRBD1	-	TRBJ2-7	TGTGCCAGCAGTCCCGGACCGGGACAGGGCGGCGAGCAGTACTTC	CASSPGPGQGGEQYF
TRBV28	TRBD2	-	TRBJ2-4	TGTGCCAGCAGTTTGCAGTCACTAGCGGTCATAGCCAAAAACATTCAGTACTTC	CASSLQSLAVIAKNIQYF
TRBV7-9	-	-	TRBJ1-1	TGTGCCAGCAGCCTAGGACCTATCCCGAACACTGAAGCTTTCTTT	CASSLGPIPNTEAFF
TRBV4-1	-	-	TRBJ1-1	TGCGCCAGCAGCCAAGATCGCCGTGGAGCAGCTTTCTTT	CASSQDRRGAAFF
TRBV28	-	-	TRBJ2-2	TGTGCCAGCAGTTTGTGGCAGGGGAGAGGCGGGGAGCTGTTTTTT	CASSLWQGRGGELFF
TRBV5-1	-	-	TRBJ2-2	TGCGCCAGCAGCTTGGAGGGCAGGGGGAACACCGGGGAGCTGTTTTTT	CASSLEGRGNTGELFF
TRBV19	-	-	TRBJ2-7	TGTGCCAGTAGTTCATCCCGGGACACCTACGAGCAGTACTTC	CASSSSRDTYEQYF
TRBV27	TRBD2	-	TRBJ2-2	TGTGCCAGCAGTTCCCCAACTAGCGGGGGGCCCGGGGAGCTGTTTTTT	CASSSPTSGGPGELFF
TRBV28	-	-	TRBJ1-1	TGTGCCAGCAGTCCCCCTCCGGTGGCCGGCCTCCATGAAGCTTTCTTT	CASSPPPVAGLHEAFF
TRBV23-1	-	-	TRBJ2-5	TGCGCCAAGGAGACCCAGTACTTC	CAKETQYF
TRBV4-2	-	-	TRBJ2-2	TGTGCCAGCAGCCAAGAGGGACGGGCGGACACCGGGGAGCTGTTTTTT	CASSQEGRADTGELFF
TRBV30	-	-	TRBJ2-5	TGTGCCTGGAGTGTCAAGGGGACGGAGACCCAGTACTTC	CAWSVKGTETQYF
TRBV4-2	TRBD2	-	TRBJ2-3	TGTGCCAGCAGCCTTCACCCCGGGACTAGCGGGATAGTTGGACAGAATACGCAGTATTTT	CASSLHPGTSGIVGQNTQYF
TRBV28	TRBD2	once	TRBJ2-7	TGTGCCAGCAGTTTATGGAGACTAGCGGGAGTAGCCTACGAGCAGTACTTC	CASSLWRLAGVAYEQYF
TRBV6-5	-	-	TRBJ1-5	TGTGCCAGCAAGGGGTCTTCTAGCAATCAGCCCCAGCATTTT	CASKGSSSNQPQHF
TRBV7-9	TRBD2	-	TRBJ2-5	TGTGCCAGCAGCTGGAGCCGGGCTAGCGGAAAGGAGACCCAGTACTTC	CASSWSRASGKETQYF
TRBV5-6	-	-	TRBJ2-1	TGTGCCAGCATCCATAAAGGGTCAGGCTACAATGAGCAGTTCTTC	CASIHKGSGYNEQFF
TRBV5-1	TRBD2	once	TRBJ2-3	TGCGCCAGCAAAGCGAGCGGGGGCCGTGGAGATACGCAGTATTTT	CASKASGGRGDTQYF
TRBV29-1	-	-	TRBJ2-3	TGCAGCGTTGTGCGAGCCGGCGAAATCACAGATACGCAGTATTTT	CSVVRAGEITDTQYF
TRBV7-8	-	-	TRBJ2-7	TGTGCCAGCAGCCCCCGGCGGGAGCAGTACTTC	CASSPRREQYF
TRBV6-6	-	-	TRBJ2-7	TGTGCCAGCAGTTATGAAGGGGCCTCGGACGAGCAGTACTTC	CASSYEGASDEQYF
TRBV19	-	-	TRBJ1-2	TGTGCCAGTAGTATGGTCCAGGGGAACTATGGCTACACCTTC	CASSMVQGNYGYTF
TRBV7-9	TRBD1	-	TRBJ1-1	TGTGCCAGCAGCTGGACAGGGGGGTCTGAAGCTTTCTTT	CASSWTGGSEAFF
TRBV7-8	-	-	TRBJ2-5	TGTGCCAGCAGCTCCCACCTGGACACGGCTCAAGAGACCCAGTACTTC	CASSSHLDTAQETQYF
TRBV7-9	TRBD1	-	TRBJ1-1	TGTGCCAGCACGACAGGGGGAATTGGGGGCACTGAAGCTTTCTTT	CASTTGGIGGTEAFF
TRBV2	TRBD2	-	TRBJ2-1	TGTGCCAGCAGGATACTAGCGGGAACAGACAATGAGCAGTTCTTC	CASRILAGTDNEQFF
TRBV19	-	-	TRBJ1-5	TGTGCCAGTAGTATAGGTTGGGGGGGTGATCAGCCCCAGCATTTT	CASSIGWGGDQPQHF
TRBV7-3	-	-	TRBJ1-1	TGTGCCAGCAGCATGACAGAGAACACTGAAGCTTTCTTT	CASSMTENTEAFF
TRBV6-1	-	-	TRBJ2-7	TGTGCCAGCAGTGAATGGAACTCCTACGAGCAGTACTTC	CASSEWNSYEQYF
TRBV10-3	TRBD1	-	TRBJ1-2	TGTGCCATCAGCCGGGACAGGGACTATGGCTACACCTTC	CAISRDRDYGYTF
TRBV10-1	TRBD2	-	TRBJ2-3	TGCGCCAGCAGTGAAAGGGCGGGAGCTACGCAGTATTTT	CASSERAGATQYF
TRBV6-5	TRBD1	-	TRBJ2-6	TGTGCCAGCTCCCGGGACAGCTCTGGGGCCAACGTCCTGACTTTC	CASSRDSSGANVLTF
TRBV27	TRBD1	-	TRBJ1-5	TGTGCCAGCAAGACTCAGGGGGCGAATCAGCCCCAGCATTTT	CASKTQGANQPQHF
TRBV4-2	-	-	TRBJ2-7	TGTGCCAGCAGCCACTCCGACAACTACGAGCAGTACTTC	CASSHSDNYEQYF
TRBV5-1	TRBD2	-	TRBJ2-3	TGCGCCAGCAGCGGACTAGCGGGAGCGGATACGCAGTATTTT	CASSGLAGADTQYF
TRBV30	-	-	TRBJ1-2	TGTGCCTGGAGTGTGGGGGGACGGGGCTACACCTTC	CAWSVGGRGYTF
TRBV18	-	-	TRBJ1-2	TGTGCCAGCTCACCACCTCAGGGACTCTATGGCTACACCTTC	CASSPPQGLYGYTF